Given below is one T cell receptor beta chain in context. Its antigen is not identified. This sample was included in a study of a mutant IDH1 vaccine in newly diagnosed glioma. In the study overall: Treated patients were about 60% male, approximately 38% female, mean age around 40 years. Earlier treatment was radiotherapy, temozolomide, or both, with most getting both. General observations from the study: Researchers report vaccine-induced immune responses in approximately 94% of patients.

The CDR3 covers 15 residues. Trimming cost V 4 bases and J 3 bases, with 15 bases left between them. CDR1 and CDR2 (germline): SGHTA, FQGNSA. As for time point: baseline, week 1 (first vaccination visit). The treatment is: pre-vaccination baseline after standard-of-care therapy. Sequencing used immunoSEQ multiplex PCR; TCRdb keeps in-frame clones, though not all of them. The profile shows nearly 70,000 clones, 79% of them singletons. This specimen was PBMCs, taken from a glioma patient treated with radiotherapy, temozolomide or both. V gene TRBV7-2 combines with J gene TRBJ2-5; D is tentatively TRBD1 or TRBD2 (5 bases each). This clonotype originated in a man in his forties or fifties with glioma. The CDR3 region is CASSSEGSAEETQYF. The DNA for the CDR3 is TGTGCCAGCAGCTCAGAGGGGTCGGCAGAAGAGACCCAGTACTTC.